Below are 27 T cell receptor beta chains sequenced from a single sample in a study of response to subunit inactivated influenza vaccine. Via MiXCR, TCRdb re-called the RT-PCR reads, giving one row per CDR3 protein. The sample carries approximately 520,000 distinct CDR3 sequences, more than 15% recorded once. This specimen consisted of CD4+ T cells sorted from PBMCs, obtained 23 to 25 months after vaccination. The receptors here all came from a man between 50 and 69 years old who received an inactivated influenza vaccine.

The table lists this clonotype with a few counts. This chain joins TRBV6-1 and TRBJ1-5, with D tentatively TRBD1 (6 bases). From germline, CDR1 is MNHNS and CDR2 SASEGT. V dropped 5 bases and J dropped 3 bases, with 14 bases sitting between them. This CDR3 region has 15 residues. The CDR3 bases are TGTGCCAGCAGTAGGGGGACTCGAGTCAATCAGCCCCAGCATTTT. It is translated as CASSRGTRVNQPQHF.

The chain combines TRBV28 with TRBJ1-1; 8 bases are a match to TRBD1. The germline gives CDR1 MDHEN, CDR2 SYDVKM. The junction had 6 bases not matched to a gene; V was cut back by 2 bases and J by 7 bases. This CDR3 comprises 14 residues. The CDR3 region has the DNA TGTGCCAGCAGTTTAGGGGGACAGGCCCTTGAAGCTTTCTTT. It encodes CASSLGGQALEAFF.

This clonotype has more than one count but fewer than ten. The rearrangement links TRBV3-1 to TRBJ2-1; 9 nucleotides line up with TRBD2. The CDR3 spans 16 residues. Germline V gene sequence: CDR1 LGHDT, CDR2 YNNKEL (reference sequence). The J segment lost 4 bases and the V segment lost 1 base, leaving 5 bases of the junction unmatched. DNA of the CDR3: TGTGCCAGCAGCCAAGGCACTCTAGCGGGGTACAATGAGCAGTTCTTC. Translating gives CASSQGTLAGYNEQFF.

This clonotype has ten or more counts. The V and J genes are TRBV4-3 and TRBJ2-5, with 9 positions matching TRBD1. V was clipped by 0 bases and J by 4 bases; unmatched bases: 3. The CDR3 contains 15 residues. CDR1 is LGHNA, CDR2 YSLEER, per germline. The CDR3: CASSQERTGVETQYF. CDR3 DNA sequence: TGCGCCAGCAGCCAAGAAAGGACAGGGGTAGAGACCCAGTACTTC.

The V call is TRBV20-1, the J call TRBJ1-6, with D maybe TRBD1 (5 bases). The CDR3 runs to 13 residues. Per the germline V gene, CDR1 is DFQATT and CDR2 is SNEGSKA (reference sequence). V shed 5 bases and J shed 8 bases, with 13 bases lying between them. The CDR3 DNA is TGCAGTGCTGAAGGGACGGCATATTCACCCCTCCACTTT. Translated, it gives CSAEGTAYSPLHF.

The chain uses TRBV20-1 and TRBJ2-5; 11 positions agree with TRBD2. This CDR3 region has 14 residues. Germline values: CDR1 DFQATT, CDR2 SNEGSKA (reference sequence). Trimming at V came to 6 bases and at J to 5 bases, leaving 8 bases not matched to a gene. CDR3 in amino acids: CSASVAGGRETQYF. As DNA, the CDR3 is TGCAGTGCCTCGGTAGCGGGGGGGCGGGAGACCCAGTACTTC.

The gene calls are TRBV2 and TRBJ1-1; D gene unclear. Germline loops: CDR1 SNHLY, CDR2 FYNNEI. The CDR3 totals 13 residues. The germline V and J ends were trimmed by 3 bases and 0 bases, with 5 bases remaining between them. The CDR3 reads CASSEGMNTEAFF. In DNA form, the CDR3 reads TGTGCCAGCAGTGAGGGGATGAACACTGAAGCTTTCTTT.

In its sample, this clonotype was seen a few times. V is TRBV7-2 and J is TRBJ1-5; D gene unclear. V dropped 5 bases and J dropped 3 bases, with 8 bases sitting between them. The length of the CDR3 is 13 residues. Germline-derived CDR1 and CDR2 are SGHTA and FQGNSA. The CDR3 sequence is CASSRLYNQPQHF. The CDR3 DNA follows: TGTGCCAGCAGCCGTCTCTACAATCAGCCCCAGCATTTT.

The chain employs TRBV6-2 or TRBV6-3 and TRBJ1-3; D not certain. Germline V gives CDR1 MNHEY, CDR2 SVGEGT. The V end was cut by 0 bases, the J end by 2 bases, with 17 bases between. The CDR3 contains 18 residues. CDR3 sequence (DNA): TGTGCCAGCAGTTACTCGCTCACCCTCGGGCGGCCTGGAAACACCATATATTTT. Its protein product is CASSYSLTLGRPGNTIYF.

This clonotype has only a few counts. The chain joins TRBV5-1 to TRBJ2-1; TRBD2 aligns across 8 bases. Germline V gene sequence: CDR1 SGHRS, CDR2 YFSETQ. Unmatched junction bases numbered 6, after V lost 2 bases and J lost 8 bases. The CDR3 spans 14 residues. CDR3: CASSFRGGRDEQFF. The CDR3 nucleotides read TGCGCCAGCAGCTTCCGGGGGGGCCGTGATGAGCAGTTCTTC. Combining the CDR3 with reference TRBV5-1 and TRBJ2-1 gives the whole variable domain KAGVTQTPRYLIKTRGQQVTLSCSPISGHRSVSWYQQTPGQGLQFLFEYFSETQRNKGNFPGRFSGRQFSNSRSEMNVSTLELGDSALYLCASSFRGGRDEQFFGPGTRLTVL.

This chain joins TRBV18 and TRBJ2-3; D remains unclear. V shed 2 bases and J shed 0 bases, with 6 bases lying between them. The CDR3 totals 14 residues. CDR1 and CDR2 from the germline V gene are KGHSH and LQKENI. CDR3 residues: CASSPFSSTDTQYF. The CDR3 nucleotides are TGTGCCAGCTCACCATTTTCCAGCACAGATACGCAGTATTTT.

This clonotype was counted only a few times. V and J are TRBV10-3 and TRBJ2-1, with TRBD2 identical over 12 bases. The CDR3 has 13 residues. The V and J ends lost 6 bases and 10 bases, in that order; junction bases with no gene match: 4. Germline CDR1 reads ENHRY; CDR2 reads SYGVKD. As DNA, the CDR3 is TGTGCCATCAGGACTAGCGGGGGCAGCGAGCAGTTCTTC. Amino acids: CAIRTSGGSEQFF.

This clonotype occurred a few times. The chain couples TRBV6-1 to TRBJ1-4, with 7 bases that match TRBD1. The junction had 12 bases not matched to a gene; V was cut back by 7 bases and J by 7 bases. Germline V lookup: CDR1 MNHNS, CDR2 SASEGT. This CDR3 has 15 residues. The CDR3 sequence: CASNLRGQPGEKLFF. The CDR3 bases are TGTGCCAGCAACCTACGGGGACAGCCGGGTGAAAAACTGTTTTTT.

This clonotype occurred a few times. The chain has TRBV3-1 and TRBJ1-5; 10 bases agree with TRBD1. V lost 5 bases to trimming and J lost 0 bases; unmatched junction nucleotides: 10. The CDR3 runs to 18 residues. The germline V gene has CDR1 LGHDT and CDR2 YNNKEL (reference sequence). CDR3 amino acids: CASSAGTGDLYSNQPQHF. CDR3 bases: TGTGCCAGCAGCGCGGGGACAGGGGACCTCTATAGCAATCAGCCCCAGCATTTT.

V usage is TRBV29-1 and J usage is TRBJ1-1; a weak D match, TRBD1 (5 bases). V was cut by 8 bases and J by 4 bases, with 11 bases left in between. This CDR3 region has 11 residues. Germline CDR1 and CDR2: SQVTM and ANQGSEA. CDR3 sequence: CSSGFTTEAFF. CDR3 DNA sequence: TGCAGCTCAGGGTTTACCACTGAAGCTTTCTTT.

J is TRBJ2-7 and V is TRBV3-1; D is unclear. V was trimmed by 2 bases and J by 0 bases, leaving 8 bases between them. Per the germline V gene, CDR1 is LGHDT and CDR2 is YNNKEL (reference sequence). This CDR3 comprises 14 residues. For the CDR3, the DNA is TGTGCCAGCAGCCAATATACGGCCTCCTACGAGCAGTACTTC. Protein sequence: CASSQYTASYEQYF.

This clonotype was counted between two and nine times. The V and J genes are TRBV7-2 and TRBJ2-7; possible D gene TRBD1, 5 bases. V lost 0 bases, J lost 3 bases, and 12 bases lay in between. Germline-derived CDR1 and CDR2 are SGHTA and FQGNSA. CDR3 length: 15 residues. This CDR3 is CASSLAQGLGYEQYF. The CDR3 DNA is TGTGCCAGCAGCTTAGCTCAGGGTCTTGGCTACGAGCAGTACTTC.

The rearrangement joins TRBV7-8 to TRBJ2-5, with D unclear. The germline V gene has CDR1 SGHVS and CDR2 FQNEAQ. Trimming cost V 4 bases and J 5 bases, with 8 bases left between them. The CDR3 runs 12 residues. DNA of the CDR3: TGTGCCAGCAGCTCGAGGCGGGAGACCCAGTACTTC. Translating gives CASSSRRETQYF.

This clonotype has more than one count but fewer than ten. The chain is built from TRBV7-7 and TRBJ2-1, with 10 bases lining up with TRBD2. Germline CDR1 reads SSHAT; CDR2 reads FNYEAQ (reference sequence). Losses at the gene ends were 1 base for V and 7 bases for J; bases not matched to a gene: 7. CDR3 size: 16 residues. CDR3 loop: CASSLGEAGGGNEQFF. Here the CDR3 DNA reads TGTGCCAGCAGCTTAGGAGAAGCGGGAGGGGGGAATGAGCAGTTCTTC.

This clonotype was seen more than once but under ten times. The chain recombines TRBV12-3 or TRBV12-4 with TRBJ2-5; weak D call: TRBD1 (5 bases). The V end was cut by 1 base, the J end by 5 bases, with 11 bases between. This CDR3 spans 14 amino acids. In nucleotides, the CDR3 is TGTGCCAGCAGTTTAGTGCCGCAGGGCGAGACCCAGTACTTC. As protein: CASSLVPQGETQYF.

This clonotype was found a few times. The chain has TRBV7-2 and TRBJ2-3; possible D gene TRBD1, 5 bases. CDR1 is SGHTA, CDR2 FQGNSA, per germline. Trimming pared 0 bases from V and 0 bases from J, leaving 7 bases between. The CDR3 runs 15 residues. CDR3 in amino acids: CASSLAGQSTDTQYF. The CDR3 DNA follows: TGTGCCAGCAGCTTAGCGGGGCAGAGCACAGATACGCAGTATTTT.

This clonotype was counted only a few times. This chain connects TRBV12-3 or TRBV12-4 to TRBJ2-1; 9 bases line up with TRBD2. Trimming cost V 1 base and J 4 bases; bases outside gene matches: 14. This CDR3 region has 19 residues. The CDR3 DNA sequence: TGTGCCAGCAGTTTAGGGGCCCTAGCGGGGTCGGGGGGTTACAATGAGCAGTTCTTC. Protein product: CASSLGALAGSGGYNEQFF.

V usage is TRBV4-3 and J usage is TRBJ2-1; 8 nucleotides agree with TRBD2. J gave up 15 bases and V 0 bases, and 4 bases lay outside the gene matches. The V gene's germline CDR1 is LGHNA and CDR2 YSLEER. This CDR3 is 12 amino acids long. The CDR3 DNA follows: TGCGCCAGCAGCCAAGATGGGACTAGTATGTTCTTC. This codes for CASSQDGTSMFF.

As to this clonotype: At one boundary the junction diverges from the germline segment, which might be a read error. The V call is TRBV28, the J call TRBJ2-1; 8 nucleotides agree with TRBD1. The CDR3 length is 14 residues. CDR1 and CDR2 (germline): MDHEN, SYDVKM. CDR3 protein: CASSGQGSHNAQFF. The DNA of the CDR3 is TGTGCCAGCAGTGGACAGGGCTCCCACAATGCGCAGTTCTTC.

The chain employs TRBV28 and TRBJ2-5; D is undetermined. CDR3 length: 10 residues. V was pared by 8 bases and J by 0 bases, with 1 base between. Germline V CDR1 and CDR2: MDHEN, SYDVKM. This CDR3 reads CASYQETQYF. The CDR3 bases are TGTGCCAGCTACCAAGAGACCCAGTACTTC.

The rearrangement joins TRBV20-1 to TRBJ1-2; TRBD1 matches 9 bases. The J segment lost 2 bases and the V segment lost 0 bases, leaving 4 bases of the junction unmatched. The CDR3 has 15 amino acids. Per the germline V gene, CDR1 is DFQATT and CDR2 is SNEGSKA (reference sequence). This CDR3 is CSARDHTGGNYGYTF. CDR3 in DNA: TGCAGTGCTAGAGATCACACAGGGGGCAACTATGGCTACACCTTC.

This clonotype was detected once. V usage is TRBV7-2 and J usage is TRBJ2-7, with TRBD1 matching over 10 bases. The CDR3 spans 16 residues. Germline V gives CDR1 SGHTA, CDR2 FQGNSA. J gave up 1 base and V 5 bases, and 8 bases lay outside the gene matches. CDR3 amino acids: CASSTTPGQGSYEQYF. CDR3 sequence (DNA): TGTGCCAGCAGCACCACCCCGGGACAGGGGTCCTACGAGCAGTACTTC.